Included here is one T cell receptor (beta chain) sequence, with context. Germline V gives CDR1 SGHRS, CDR2 YFSETQ. V was trimmed by 5 bases and J by 8 bases, leaving 13 bases between them. The CDR3 is 13 amino acids. The method was immunoSEQ multiplex PCR; TCRdb's version includes in-frame clones alone and lacks a portion of them. The data show 150,000 or so clones, approximately 94% seen once. This entry is derived from a study of T cell responses to AZD1222 COVID-19 vaccine. This sequence originates from an adult in good health. The genes are TRBV5-1 and TRBJ1-4; perhaps TRBD1 as D (5 bases). This material consisted of peripheral blood, taken on day 0 of AZD1222 vaccination. CDR3 residues: CASRSDIGEKLFF. Here the CDR3 DNA reads TGCGCCAGCAGATCGGACATCGGAGAAAAACTGTTTTTT.